This TCR beta chain derives from a study of post-analysis software for immune sequencing data. Overall study context: Progressive-relapsing, secondary progressive and relapsing-remitting multiple sclerosis were among the disease courses included.

Unique molecular identifiers had been added to the TCR beta cDNA libraries. Once 1 to 10 million T cells were used, about 510,000 cDNA molecules resulted. MiXCR was run by TCRdb on the PCR reads, yielding one entry per CDR3 protein. This sample has 820,000 or so distinct CDR3 sequences, with around 50% found just once. Germline V gene sequence: CDR1 DFQATT, CDR2 SNEGSKA (reference sequence). The V and J ends lost 5 bases and 0 bases, in that order; junction bases with no gene match: 5. This CDR3 is 14 amino acids long. Study-wide results and caveats: Significantly decreased normalized Chao1 diversity was recorded for multiple sclerosis patients relative to controls. Comparison of patients with controls showed about 5 TRBV segments more frequent in patients, TRBV5-6, TRBV5-1 and TRBV20-1 among them.

As to this clonotype: What it binds is unknown.

The chain uses TRBV20-1 and TRBJ2-7; 9 nucleotides align to TRBD1. The sequenced material came from blood. The source of this sequence is a girl between 5 and 17 years old with multiple sclerosis. CDR3 residues: CSALDRGSSYEQYF. In DNA form, the CDR3 reads TGCAGTGCTCTGGACAGGGGAAGCTCCTACGAGCAGTACTTC.